This TCR beta chain was documented in a study of shared clonotypes between healthy human individuals. Sorted-subset replicate PCRs used 200 ng DNA, some 31,000 T cell genomes. This table comes from immunoSEQ multiplex PCR, and its TCRdb copy is limited to in-frame clones, with some not included. In the table there are a few million clones, around 94% of which are singletons. Those who donated were healthy HIV-negative adults, with no recent acute infections or vaccinations reported. General study points: A limitation of the genetic and exposure-history diversity represented arose from few donors.

To note about this clone: The target antigen is unknown.

This CDR3 has 13 amino acids. Germline CDR1 is SGHDT and CDR2 is YYEEEE. Trimming removed 0 bases from V and 7 bases from J, with 7 bases in between. The chain combines TRBV5-6 with TRBJ1-4; D not certain. The sequence was obtained from a man between 18 and 29 years old in good health. Sequenced input: naive CD4+ T cells sorted from blood. The sample's subset: CD45RA+ positively selected. As DNA, the CDR3 is TGTGCCAGCAGCTTGGGGAGGGCTGAAAAACTGTTTTTT. This sequence encodes CASSLGRAEKLFF.